This T cell receptor (beta chain) was observed in a study of Ad26.COV2.S vaccination and SARS-CoV-2 variants. A remark on this clone: What it recognizes is unknown.

Sequenced by immunoSEQ multiplex PCR; TCRdb stores in-frame clones only, minus some. The table has over 90,000 clones, roughly 80% seen once. The CDR3 consists of 13 residues. Trimming cost V 10 bases and J 3 bases, with 16 bases left between them. Germline CDR1 is MNHEY and CDR2 is SVGAGI. Findings and caveats of the study: Across vaccine and placebo recipients, the breadth of non-spike TCRs was similar. After vaccination, reports described spike-specific CD8+ and CD4+ T cell responses as showing substantial breadth. It was vaccine recipients, not placebo recipients, who had the higher spike-specific TCR breadth. The analyses of TCR breadth and depth may have understated the size of total T cell responses.

This receptor was obtained from a human donor who had recovered from COVID-19. J is TRBJ2-7 and V is TRBV6-5; weak D call: TRBD2 (6 bases). The starting material was peripheral blood, obtained after recovery from COVID-19. The CDR3 protein is CATGGLVDYEQYF. CDR3 in DNA: TGTGCCACCGGGGGACTCGTGGACTACGAGCAGTACTTC.